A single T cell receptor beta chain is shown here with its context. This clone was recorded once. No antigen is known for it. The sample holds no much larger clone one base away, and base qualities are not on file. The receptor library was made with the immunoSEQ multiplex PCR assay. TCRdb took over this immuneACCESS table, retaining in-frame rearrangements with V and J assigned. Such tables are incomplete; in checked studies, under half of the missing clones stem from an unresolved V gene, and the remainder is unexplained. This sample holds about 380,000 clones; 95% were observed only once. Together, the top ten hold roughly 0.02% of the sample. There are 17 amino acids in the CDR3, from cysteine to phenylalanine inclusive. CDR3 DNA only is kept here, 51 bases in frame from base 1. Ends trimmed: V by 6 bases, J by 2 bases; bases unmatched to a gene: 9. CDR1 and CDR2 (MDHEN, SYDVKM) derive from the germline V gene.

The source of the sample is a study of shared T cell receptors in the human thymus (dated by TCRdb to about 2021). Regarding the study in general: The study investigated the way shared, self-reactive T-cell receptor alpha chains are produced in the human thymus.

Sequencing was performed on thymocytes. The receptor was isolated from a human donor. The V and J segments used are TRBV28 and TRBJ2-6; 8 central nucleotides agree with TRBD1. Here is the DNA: TGTGCCAGCAGCCCAGGACAGGGTAAGGCTGGGGCCAACGTCCTGACTTTC. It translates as CASSPGQGKAGANVLTF.